The 32 T cell receptor beta chains below come from one sample, sequenced in a study of breast tumors, draining lymph nodes, adjacent tissues. Breast cancer patients provided tissue from their axillary draining lymph nodes. TCRdb reprocessed the multiplex PCR reads with MiXCR, giving one entry per CDR3 protein. The sample consists of over 200,000 distinct CDR3 sequences, about 30% of them appearing once. The sequencing input was axillary lymph node tissue. These receptors were collected from a female donor with breast cancer. Some clones in this sample may be carry-over from other donors' samples.

The sample holds one count of this clonotype. The chain recombines TRBV29-1 with TRBJ1-1; D remains unclear. Germline assignment: CDR1 SQVTM and CDR2 ANQGSEA. The CDR3 runs to 14 residues. The V gene lost 6 bases and the J gene lost 1 base, with 15 bases spanning the gap. CDR3 nucleotides: TGCAGCGTCCTCGTGGCGGTAGGGAACACTGAAGCTTTCTTT. Protein sequence: CSVLVAVGNTEAFF.

The J gene is TRBJ2-2, the V gene TRBV5-1; D call uncertain. V gave up 4 bases and J gave up 3 bases, with 1 base separating them. The CDR3 consists of 11 residues. From germline, CDR1 is SGHRS and CDR2 YFSETQ. CDR3 amino acids: CASSDTGELFF. The CDR3 coding sequence is TGCGCCAGCAGCGACACCGGGGAGCTGTTTTTT.

This clonotype was seen many times. The CDR3 reads CASSRTGMDEQFF. As DNA, the CDR3 is TGTGCCAGCAGCAGGACAGGGATGGATGAGCAGTTCTTC. The chain links TRBV5-4 to TRBJ2-1, with 8 positions matching TRBD1. Germline-derived CDR1 and CDR2 are SGHNT and YYREEE (reference sequence). The V and J ends lost 4 bases and 8 bases, in that order; junction bases with no gene match: 5. This CDR3 has 13 residues.

This clonotype was seen repeatedly, ten times or more. This may be a read error: a much more frequent sequence differs by one nucleotide. The CDR3 DNA sequence: TGTGCCAGCAGCCCCTACCCACTAATCTCTGGGGCCAACCTCCTGACTTTC. Translating it yields CASSPYPLISGANLLTF. The chain uses TRBV7-2 and TRBJ2-6, with D possibly being TRBD1 (5 bases). The CDR3 length is 17 residues. The germline V gene has CDR1 SGHTA and CDR2 FQGNSA. Full variable domain (rest looked up from reference TRBV7-2 and TRBJ2-6): GAGVSQSPSNKVTEKGKDVELRCDPISGHTALYWYRQSLGQGLEFLIYFQGNSAPDKSGLPSDRFSAERTGGSVSTLTIQRTQQEDSAVYLCASSPYPLISGANLLTFGAGSRLTVL.

This clonotype came up many times. This chain joins TRBV28 and TRBJ1-5; D remains ambiguous. The CDR3 length is 14 residues. CDR1 is MDHEN, CDR2 SYDVKM, per germline. Trimming removed 6 bases at V and 9 bases at J, with 18 bases between. CDR3 in DNA: TGTGCCAGCAGCCCAACCGGGCCCCCGGGGCCCCAGCATTTT. This codes for CASSPTGPPGPQHF.

This clonotype has a count of ten or more. The genes are TRBV10-3 and TRBJ1-6, with 9 bases aligning to TRBD1. The CDR3 is 17 residues long. CDR1 and CDR2 from the germline V gene are ENHRY and SYGVKD. V gave up 10 bases and J gave up 1 base; unmatched junction bases: 11. Here the CDR3 reads CATERETGGSYNSPLHF. The DNA for the CDR3 is TGTGCCACCGAGCGCGAGACAGGGGGTTCCTATAATTCACCCCTCCACTTT.

The chain combines TRBV15 with TRBJ1-2, with D tentatively TRBD1 (6 bases). V lost 3 bases and J lost 6, with 14 bases in between. Germline CDR1 and CDR2: LNHNV and YYDKDF (reference sequence). This CDR3 has 14 amino acids. CDR3 DNA sequence: TGTGCCACCAGCAGGGTTTCACAGGGAAATGGCTACACCTTC. As protein: CATSRVSQGNGYTF.

This clonotype was seen at least ten times. V usage is TRBV19 and J usage is TRBJ1-3, with no clear D. The CDR3 has 11 amino acids. Germline values: CDR1 LNHDA, CDR2 SQIVND (reference sequence). V was trimmed by 6 bases and J by 8 bases, leaving 8 bases between them. The CDR3: CASREGYTIYF. DNA for the CDR3: TGTGCCAGTAGAGAAGGGTACACCATATATTTT. Full variable domain (remainder filled in from reference TRBV19 and TRBJ1-3): DGGITQSPKYLFRKEGQNVTLSCEQNLNHDAMYWYRQDPGQGLRLIYYSQIVNDFQKGDIAEGYSVSREKKESFPLTVTSAQKNPTAFYLCASREGYTIYFGEGSWLTVV.

This clonotype showed up many times. The V call is TRBV11-2, the J call TRBJ2-5; TRBD2 aligns across 11 bases. The V and J ends lost 5 bases and 0 bases, in that order; junction bases with no gene match: 14. The length of the CDR3 is 19 residues. The germline CDR1 and CDR2 sequences are SGHAT and FQNNGV. In DNA form, the CDR3 reads TGTGCCAGCAGCACGGCTAGAATGACTAGCGGGACGTACCAAGAGACCCAGTACTTC. Translated, it gives CASSTARMTSGTYQETQYF.

To note about this clonotype: A much larger clonotype is one base distant, so this may be a read error. No conserved phenylalanine or tryptophan ends this CDR3, so it is likely a read error. The chain employs TRBV28 and TRBJ2-7; 10 nucleotides match TRBD1. The germline V gene has CDR1 MDHEN and CDR2 SYDVKM. The CDR3 is made up of 13 amino acids. Trimming took 6 bases from V and 6 from J; bases not matched to a gene: 5. For the CDR3, the DNA is TGTGCCAGCAGACGGACAGGGGGAGGCGAGCAGTACCTC. This translates into CASRRTGGGEQYL.

The chain links TRBV6-1 to TRBJ2-5; maybe TRBD2 (5 bases). Trimming stripped 3 bases from V and 7 bases from J, with 15 bases between. The CDR3 has 14 amino acids. Germline V gene lookup returns CDR1 MNHNS and CDR2 SASEGT. CDR3 nucleotides: TGTGCCAGCAGTGACGGGGATGCAACGCGGACCCAGTACTTC. Protein product: CASSDGDATRTQYF.

This clonotype was seen repeatedly, ten times or more. This chain joins TRBV24-1 and TRBJ1-2; TRBD1 aligns across 8 bases. Germline CDR1 and CDR2: KGHDR and SFDVKD. The CDR3 is 14 residues long. V lost 4 bases to trimming and J lost 6 bases; unmatched junction nucleotides: 6. In DNA, the CDR3 is TGTGCCACCAGTGACAGGGGGCGACTGGATGGCTACACCTTC. This codes for CATSDRGRLDGYTF.

This clonotype was counted ten times or more. This chain uses TRBV20-1 with TRBJ2-2, with 13 bases identical to TRBD2. The germline gives CDR1 DFQATT, CDR2 SNEGSKA (reference sequence). This CDR3 is 15 amino acids long. The trim removed 6 bases at V and 5 bases at J, leaving 6 bases unmatched. CDR3 sequence: CSALRTSGRTGELFF. The CDR3 region has the DNA TGCAGTGCCCTACGGACTAGCGGGAGAACCGGGGAGCTGTTTTTT.

The sample holds many counts of this clonotype. This chain links TRBV6-1 with TRBJ2-7; D unclear. The CDR3 has 13 residues. Germline V gives CDR1 MNHNS, CDR2 SASEGT. Trimming left V 1 base short and J 4 bases short, with 8 bases between. CDR3 amino acids: CASSEERNYEQYF. In DNA form, the CDR3 reads TGTGCCAGCAGTGAAGAAAGGAATTACGAGCAGTACTTC.

This clonotype was picked up many times. V usage is TRBV5-6 and J usage is TRBJ1-2; D is perhaps TRBD1 (5 bases). Germline values: CDR1 SGHDT, CDR2 YYEEEE. This CDR3 has 14 amino acids. The V end was cut by 3 bases, the J end by 4 bases, with 13 bases between. The CDR3 is CASSSWGFAYGYTF. The CDR3 DNA is TGTGCCAGCAGCTCCTGGGGGTTTGCCTATGGCTACACCTTC.

On this clonotype: A much larger clone differs by one base, so this may be a read error. The CDR3 does not end in the conserved phenylalanine or tryptophan, so this is likely a read error. The chain joins TRBV28 to TRBJ1-3, with D possibly matching TRBD1 (5 bases). Germline-derived CDR1 and CDR2 are MDHEN and SYDVKM. Trimming removed 0 bases from V and 4 bases from J, with 10 bases in between. CDR3 length equals 15 residues. The CDR3 protein is CASSLWQGPGNTIYS. The CDR3 DNA reads as TGTGCCAGCAGTTTATGGCAGGGACCCGGAAACACCATATATTCT.

The V gene is TRBV7-9, the J gene TRBJ1-4, with D possibly matching TRBD1 (5 bases). The CDR3 is 14 residues long. CDR1 is SEHNR and CDR2 is FQNEAQ in the germline V gene (reference sequence). The CDR3 reads CVKTWGVANERLFF. Here the CDR3 DNA reads TGTGTCAAGACCTGGGGGGTAGCTAATGAAAGGCTGTTTTTT.

The table lists this clonotype with a few counts. A much larger clone is a single base away; this may be a read error. The chain carries TRBV5-8 and TRBJ1-6; no firm D call. Looked up from germline, CDR1 is SGHTS and CDR2 is YDEGEE. V was clipped by 9 bases and J by 5 bases, with 12 bases between them. The CDR3 runs 13 residues. The CDR3 region is CANTRWDNSPLHF. DNA of the CDR3: TGTGCCAACACCCGGTGGGATAATTCACCCCTCCACTTT.

This clonotype was recorded many times. The chain has TRBV30 and TRBJ2-7; possible D gene TRBD2, 5 bases. This CDR3 contains 12 residues. Trimming stripped 0 bases from V and 5 bases from J, with 8 bases between. Germline loops: CDR1 GTSNPN, CDR2 SVGIG (reference sequence). In DNA, the CDR3 is TGTGCCTGGAGTGTAGGGAGCCACGAGCAGTACTTC. This sequence encodes CAWSVGSHEQYF.

This chain joins TRBV10-3 and TRBJ1-5; TRBD1 might be the D (5 bases). The length of the CDR3 is 17 residues. V was shortened by 3 bases and J by 0 bases, with 15 bases between the two germline ends. Germline CDR1 and CDR2: ENHRY and SYGVKD. Written as DNA, the CDR3 is TGTGCCATCAGTGACCGTGGGCAGGGAACTAGCAATCAGCCCCAGCATTTT. This encodes CAISDRGQGTSNQPQHF.

The table lists this clonotype with many counts. V usage is TRBV7-2 and J usage is TRBJ1-2, with a weak D call TRBD1 (6 bases). The V gene lost 1 base and the J gene lost 8 bases, with 23 bases spanning the gap. The CDR3 consists of 17 residues. Germline V gene lookup returns CDR1 SGHTA and CDR2 FQGNSA. In nucleotides, the CDR3 is TGTGCCAGCAGCTTAGTTGTCGGGGGCTTGGGGGGGCGGGGCTACACCTTC. Amino acid sequence: CASSLVVGGLGGRGYTF.

Only a few counts were recorded for this clonotype. This rearrangement joins TRBV18 to TRBJ1-5, with D unresolved. The CDR3 sequence is 16 residues long. The ends were cut back, 2 bases at V and 0 bases at J, with 11 bases in the middle. Per the germline V gene, CDR1 is KGHSH and CDR2 is LQKENI. CDR3 amino acids: CASSPSLSNSNQPQHF. The CDR3 DNA is TGTGCCAGCTCACCAAGTCTTTCAAATAGCAATCAGCCCCAGCATTTT.

This clonotype was found a few times. This clone may be a read error of a much larger clone one base away. The J gene is TRBJ2-7, the V gene TRBV14; no clear D gene. There are 16 residues in the CDR3. Looked up from germline, CDR1 is SGHDN and CDR2 is FVKESK. CDR3 nucleotide sequence: TGTGCCAGCAGCCAAAGGACCTTAGTGGGGTCCTACGCGCAGTACTTC. Translating gives CASSQRTLVGSYAQYF.

This clonotype was seen ten or more times. The chain carries TRBV19 and TRBJ2-3; a weak D match, TRBD2 (6 bases). The CDR3 spans 17 residues. The V end lost 4 bases, the J end lost 1 base, and 18 bases lay between the germline ends. In germline, CDR1 is LNHDA, CDR2 SQIVND (reference sequence). CDR3 sequence: CASSTSGDRRGTDTQYF. The CDR3 coding sequence is TGTGCCAGTAGTACCTCGGGAGATCGGAGAGGCACAGATACGCAGTATTTT.

This clonotype was seen many times. A much larger clone differs from this one at a single base, so this may be a read error. The genes are TRBV29-1 and TRBJ2-5, with unresolved D. The CDR3 spans 14 residues. Germline V lookup: CDR1 SQVTM, CDR2 ANQGSEA. CDR3 nucleotide sequence: TGCGGCGTAAAAGAGGTGGTACCGAAAGAGACCCAGTACTTC. It translates to CGVKEVVPKETQYF. The whole variable domain, filled in from reference TRBV29-1 and TRBJ2-5, reads SAVISQKPSRDICQRGTSLTIQCQVDSQVTMMFWYRQQPGQSLTLIATANQGSEATYESGFVIDKFPISRPNLTFSTLTVSNMSPEDSSIYLCGVKEVVPKETQYFGPGTRLLVL.

This clonotype was counted at least ten times. The chain carries TRBV20-1 and TRBJ1-4; unclear D gene. V was clipped by 2 bases and J by 8 bases, with 12 bases between them. CDR1 is DFQATT and CDR2 is SNEGSKA in the germline V gene (reference sequence). The CDR3 length is 13 residues. The DNA of the CDR3 is TGCAGTGCTAGACCCGGCCTCGGGGAAAAACTGTTTTTT. Translation gives CSARPGLGEKLFF.

The rearrangement uses TRBV20-1 and TRBJ2-7, with 16 bases that match TRBD2. The V gene's germline CDR1 is DFQATT and CDR2 SNEGSKA (reference sequence). The CDR3 is 16 amino acids. Trimming took 5 bases from V and 2 from J; bases not matched to a gene: 6. The CDR3 spells CSAGTSGRAQTYEQYF. CDR3 DNA: TGCAGTGCTGGGACTAGCGGGAGGGCTCAAACCTACGAGCAGTACTTC.

At least ten counts were recorded for this clonotype. The rearrangement joins TRBV9 to TRBJ2-3, with D possibly being TRBD2 (6 bases). Per the germline V gene, CDR1 is SGDLS and CDR2 is YYNGEE. V dropped 0 bases and J dropped 2 bases, with 10 bases sitting between them. The CDR3 is 15 amino acids. The CDR3 reads CASSVGGGLTDTQYF. DNA for the CDR3: TGTGCCAGCAGCGTAGGTGGAGGGCTCACAGATACGCAGTATTTT.

The sample holds many counts of this clonotype. This sequence joins TRBV7-2 and TRBJ1-4, with D hard to call. Germline assignment: CDR1 SGHTA and CDR2 FQGNSA. The CDR3 sequence is 15 residues long. The V end was cut by 1 base, the J end by 4 bases, with 10 bases between. CDR3 protein: CASSLVSTVNEKLFF. The CDR3 region has the DNA TGTGCCAGCAGCTTAGTATCCACGGTTAATGAAAAACTGTTTTTT.

This clonotype was counted between two and nine times. This may come from a read error, since a much larger clone is one base off. The V gene is TRBV5-4, the J gene TRBJ2-7; possible D gene TRBD2, 7 bases. Germline CDR1 and CDR2: SGHNT and YYREEE (reference sequence). Between the trimmed V and J ends, which lost 4 bases and 7 bases, there was a span of 21 bases. CDR3 length: 15 residues. CDR3 bases: TGTGCCAGCAGCCCGCATCTGGCGGGGGCGGGGGAGCAGTACTTC. It codes for CASSPHLAGAGEQYF.

This chain links TRBV6-4 with TRBJ2-3; no reliable D call. Per germline, CDR1 MRHNA and CDR2 SNTAGT. V lost 3 bases and J lost 6, with 7 bases in between. The CDR3 spans 12 residues. CDR3 residues: CASSEPWDTQYF. The CDR3 DNA is TGTGCCAGCAGTGAACCTTGGGATACGCAGTATTTT.

This clonotype was found many times. V and J are TRBV5-6 and TRBJ1-3, with unresolved D. This CDR3 has 15 amino acids. Trimming pared 2 bases from V and 2 bases from J, leaving 11 bases between. Per germline, CDR1 SGHDT and CDR2 YYEEEE. The CDR3 region has the DNA TGTGCCAGCAGCTTATTGGGTTTAGCTGGAAACACCATATATTTT. Translated, it gives CASSLLGLAGNTIYF.